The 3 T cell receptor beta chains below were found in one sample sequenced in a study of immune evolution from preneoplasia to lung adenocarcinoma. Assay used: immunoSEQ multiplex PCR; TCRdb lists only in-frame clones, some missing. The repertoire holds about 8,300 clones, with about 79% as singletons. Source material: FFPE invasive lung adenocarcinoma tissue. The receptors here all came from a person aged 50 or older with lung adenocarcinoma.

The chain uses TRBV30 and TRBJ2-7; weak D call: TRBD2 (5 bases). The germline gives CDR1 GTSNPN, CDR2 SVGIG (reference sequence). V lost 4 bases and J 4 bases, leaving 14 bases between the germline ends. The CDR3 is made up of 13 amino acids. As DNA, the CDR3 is TGTGCCTGGAACGAGGGCGCCCAGTACGAGCAGTACTTC. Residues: CAWNEGAQYEQYF.

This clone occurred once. DNA for the CDR3: TGTGCCAGCACCCTAGGGGGAGGGTCCGGGGGCTACACCTTC. Translated, it gives CASTLGGGSGGYTF. The chain uses TRBV6-5 and TRBJ1-2; TRBD1 is a possible D gene (6 bases). Between the trimmed V and J ends, which lost 7 bases and 8 bases, there was a span of 20 bases. There are 14 residues in the CDR3. CDR1 and CDR2 (germline): MNHEY, SVGAGI.

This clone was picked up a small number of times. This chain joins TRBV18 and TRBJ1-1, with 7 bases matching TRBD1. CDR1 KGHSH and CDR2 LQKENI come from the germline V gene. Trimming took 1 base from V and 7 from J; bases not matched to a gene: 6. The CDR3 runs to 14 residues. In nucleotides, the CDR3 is TGTGCCAGCTCACCACGACAGGGCCATGGTGAAGCTTTCTTT. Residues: CASSPRQGHGEAFF.